This T cell receptor (beta chain) was observed in a study of early T cells in non-severe SARS-CoV-2 infection. TCRdb used MiXCR to reprocess the 5' RACE reads, holding one entry per CDR3 protein. The sample has 40,000 to 45,000 distinct CDR3 sequences; roughly 6.2% are singletons. The sample holds many counts of this clonotype. The V gene's germline CDR1 is MNHEY and CDR2 SVGEGT. The germline V and J ends were trimmed by 5 bases and 2 bases, with 17 bases remaining between them. The CDR3 runs 16 residues. V is TRBV6-2 or TRBV6-3 and J is TRBJ2-3; D is possibly TRBD1 or TRBD2 (5 bases each). This receptor was taken from an adult who was a healthcare worker with PCR-confirmed SARS-CoV-2 infection or an uninfected control (not recorded which). The sample consisted of whole blood, taken at baseline. CDR3 loop: CASSGSGRLNTDTQYF. In DNA form, the CDR3 reads TGTGCCAGCAGTGGATCAGGGCGACTAAACACAGATACGCAGTATTTT.